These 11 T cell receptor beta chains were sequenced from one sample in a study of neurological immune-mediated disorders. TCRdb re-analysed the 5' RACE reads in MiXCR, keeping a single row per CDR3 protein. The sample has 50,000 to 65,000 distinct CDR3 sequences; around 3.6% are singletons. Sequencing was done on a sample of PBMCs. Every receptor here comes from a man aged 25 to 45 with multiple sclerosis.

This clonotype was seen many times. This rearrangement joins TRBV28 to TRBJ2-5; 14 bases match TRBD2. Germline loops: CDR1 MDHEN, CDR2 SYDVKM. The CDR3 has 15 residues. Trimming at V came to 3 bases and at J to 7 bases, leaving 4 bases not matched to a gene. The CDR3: CASSLTSGGARTQYF. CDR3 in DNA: TGTGCCAGCAGTTTGACTAGCGGGGGGGCCAGGACCCAGTACTTC.

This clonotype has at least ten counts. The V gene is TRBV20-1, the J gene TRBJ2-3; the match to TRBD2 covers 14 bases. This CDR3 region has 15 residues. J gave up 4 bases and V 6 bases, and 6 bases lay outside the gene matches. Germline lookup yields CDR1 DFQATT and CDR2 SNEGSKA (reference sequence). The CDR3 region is CSAPVTSGGADTQYF. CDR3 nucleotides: TGCAGTGCCCCGGTGACTAGCGGGGGGGCAGATACGCAGTATTTT.

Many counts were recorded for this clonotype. This CDR3 reads CASSVGAQTNTEAFF. The DNA of the CDR3 is TGTGCCAGCAGCGTAGGCGCACAGACGAACACTGAAGCTTTCTTT. The chain carries TRBV9 and TRBJ1-1; no reliable D call. Trimming took off 0 bases at V and 1 base at J, with 10 bases between the two ends. This CDR3 region has 15 residues. CDR1 SGDLS and CDR2 YYNGEE come from the germline V gene.

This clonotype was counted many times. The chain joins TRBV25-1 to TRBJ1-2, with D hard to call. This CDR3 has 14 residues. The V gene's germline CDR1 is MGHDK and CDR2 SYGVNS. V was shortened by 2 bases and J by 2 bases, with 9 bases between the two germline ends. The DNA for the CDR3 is TGTGCCAGCAGTGAAGGCCAGCCCAACTATGGCTACACCTTC. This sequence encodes CASSEGQPNYGYTF.

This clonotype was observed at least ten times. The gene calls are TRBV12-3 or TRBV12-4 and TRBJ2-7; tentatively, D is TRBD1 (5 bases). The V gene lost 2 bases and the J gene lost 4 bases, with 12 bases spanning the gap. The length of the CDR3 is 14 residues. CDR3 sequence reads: CASSLSPGWYEQYF. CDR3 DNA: TGTGCCAGCAGTTTATCACCAGGGTGGTACGAGCAGTACTTC.

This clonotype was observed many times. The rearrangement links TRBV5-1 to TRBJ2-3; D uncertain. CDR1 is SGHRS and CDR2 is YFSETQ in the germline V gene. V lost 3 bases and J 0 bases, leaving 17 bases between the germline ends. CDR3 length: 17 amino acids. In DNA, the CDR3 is TGCGCCAGCAGCTCCAGCCGGCTAGGAACTAGCACAGATACGCAGTATTTT. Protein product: CASSSSRLGTSTDTQYF.

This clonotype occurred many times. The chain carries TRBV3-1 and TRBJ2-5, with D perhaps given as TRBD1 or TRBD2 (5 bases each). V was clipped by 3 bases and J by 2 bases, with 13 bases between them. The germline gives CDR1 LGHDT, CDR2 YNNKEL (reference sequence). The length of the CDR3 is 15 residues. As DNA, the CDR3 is TGTGCCAGCAGCCAGACCGGGACCATACAAGAGACCCAGTACTTC. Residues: CASSQTGTIQETQYF.

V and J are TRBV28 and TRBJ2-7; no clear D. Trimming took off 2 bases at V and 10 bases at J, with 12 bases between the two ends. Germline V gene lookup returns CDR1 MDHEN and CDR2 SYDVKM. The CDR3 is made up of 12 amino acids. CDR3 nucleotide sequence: TGTGCCAGCAGTTTAAGGGCCCGCGACCAGTACTTC. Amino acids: CASSLRARDQYF.

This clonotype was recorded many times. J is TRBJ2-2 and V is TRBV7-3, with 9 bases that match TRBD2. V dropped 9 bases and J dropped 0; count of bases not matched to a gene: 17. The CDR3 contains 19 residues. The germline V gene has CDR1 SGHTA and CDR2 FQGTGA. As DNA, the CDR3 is TGTGCCAGGCTCCGGACTAGCGTCGAGAAGTCGGCGAACACCGGGGAGCTGTTTTTT. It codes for CARLRTSVEKSANTGELFF. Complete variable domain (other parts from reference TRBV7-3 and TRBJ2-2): GAGVSQTPSNKVTEKGKYVELRCDPISGHTALYWYRQSLGQGPEFLIYFQGTGAADDSGLPNDRFFAVRPEGSVSTLKIQRTERGDSAVYLCARLRTSVEKSANTGELFFGEGSRLTVL.

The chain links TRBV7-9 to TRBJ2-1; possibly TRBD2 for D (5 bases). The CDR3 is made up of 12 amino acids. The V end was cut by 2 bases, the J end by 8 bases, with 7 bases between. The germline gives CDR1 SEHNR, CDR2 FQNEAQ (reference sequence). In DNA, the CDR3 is TGTGCCAGCAGCTTATACGGGGATGAGCAGTTCTTC. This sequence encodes CASSLYGDEQFF.

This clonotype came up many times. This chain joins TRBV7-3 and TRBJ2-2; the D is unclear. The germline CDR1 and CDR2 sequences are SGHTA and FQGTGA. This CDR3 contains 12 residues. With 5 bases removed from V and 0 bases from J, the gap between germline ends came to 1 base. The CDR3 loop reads CASSPNTGELFF. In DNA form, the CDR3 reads TGTGCCAGCAGCCCGAACACCGGGGAGCTGTTTTTT.